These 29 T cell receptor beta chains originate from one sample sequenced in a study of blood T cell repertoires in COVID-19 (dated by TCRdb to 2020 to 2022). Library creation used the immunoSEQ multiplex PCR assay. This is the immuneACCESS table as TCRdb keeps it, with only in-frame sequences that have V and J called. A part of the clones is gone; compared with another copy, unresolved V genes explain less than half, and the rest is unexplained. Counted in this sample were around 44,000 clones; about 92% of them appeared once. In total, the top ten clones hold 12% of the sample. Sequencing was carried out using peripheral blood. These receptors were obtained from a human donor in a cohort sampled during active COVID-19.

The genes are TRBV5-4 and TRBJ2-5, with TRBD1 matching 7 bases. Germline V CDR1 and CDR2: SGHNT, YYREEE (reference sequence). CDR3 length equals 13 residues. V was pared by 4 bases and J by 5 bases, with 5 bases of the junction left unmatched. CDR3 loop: CASSPTGRETQYF. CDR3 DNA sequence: TGTGCCAGCAGCCCGACAGGGCGGGAGACCCAGTACTTC.

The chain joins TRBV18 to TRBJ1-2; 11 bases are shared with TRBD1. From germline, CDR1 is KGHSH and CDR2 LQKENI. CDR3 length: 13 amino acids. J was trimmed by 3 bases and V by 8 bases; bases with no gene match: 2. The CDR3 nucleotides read TGTGCCAGCGGACAGGGGGCCGACTATGGCTACACCTTC. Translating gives CASGQGADYGYTF.

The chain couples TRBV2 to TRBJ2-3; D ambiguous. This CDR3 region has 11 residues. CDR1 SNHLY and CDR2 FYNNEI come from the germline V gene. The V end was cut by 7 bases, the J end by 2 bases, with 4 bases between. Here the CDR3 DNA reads TGTGCCAGCACAGACACAGATACGCAGTATTTT. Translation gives CASTDTDTQYF.

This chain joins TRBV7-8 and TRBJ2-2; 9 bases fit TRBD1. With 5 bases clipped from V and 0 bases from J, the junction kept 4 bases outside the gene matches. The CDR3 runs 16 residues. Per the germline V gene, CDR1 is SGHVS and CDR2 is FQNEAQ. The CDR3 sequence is CASSTYRGPNTGELFF. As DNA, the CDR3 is TGTGCCAGCAGCACTTACAGGGGGCCGAACACCGGGGAGCTGTTTTTT.

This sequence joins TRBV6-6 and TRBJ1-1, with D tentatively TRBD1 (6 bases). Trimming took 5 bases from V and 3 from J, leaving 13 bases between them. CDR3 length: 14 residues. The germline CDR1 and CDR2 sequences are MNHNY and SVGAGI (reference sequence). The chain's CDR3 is CASSNYRVYTEAFF. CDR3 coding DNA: TGTGCCAGCAGTAACTACAGGGTCTACACTGAAGCTTTCTTT.

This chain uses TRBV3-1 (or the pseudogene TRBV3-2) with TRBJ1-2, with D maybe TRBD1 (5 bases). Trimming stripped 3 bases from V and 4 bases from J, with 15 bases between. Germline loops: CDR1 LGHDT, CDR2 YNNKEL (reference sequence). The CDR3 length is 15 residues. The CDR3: CASSQYVGGPYGYTF. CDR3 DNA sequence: TGTGCCAGCAGCCAGTATGTCGGGGGTCCCTATGGCTACACCTTC.

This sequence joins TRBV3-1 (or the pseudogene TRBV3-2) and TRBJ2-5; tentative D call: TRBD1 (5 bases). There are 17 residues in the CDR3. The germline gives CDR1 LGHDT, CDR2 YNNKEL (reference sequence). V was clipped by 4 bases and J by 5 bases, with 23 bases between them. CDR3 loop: CASSPPPRESVWETQYF. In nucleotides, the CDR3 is TGTGCCAGCAGCCCTCCTCCCAGGGAAAGTGTTTGGGAGACCCAGTACTTC.

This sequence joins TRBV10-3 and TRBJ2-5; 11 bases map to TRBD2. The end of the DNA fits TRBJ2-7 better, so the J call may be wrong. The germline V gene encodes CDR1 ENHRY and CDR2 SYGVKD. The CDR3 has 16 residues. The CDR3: CAISGSGGASPYEQYF. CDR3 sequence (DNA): TGTGCCATCAGTGGTAGCGGGGGGGCCTCCCCTTACGAGCAGTACTTC.

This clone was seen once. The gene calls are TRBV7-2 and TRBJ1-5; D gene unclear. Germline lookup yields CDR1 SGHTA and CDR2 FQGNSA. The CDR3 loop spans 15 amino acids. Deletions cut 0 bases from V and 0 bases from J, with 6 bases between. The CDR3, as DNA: TGTGCCAGCAGCTTAGCACCAGGTAGCAATCAGCCCCAGCATTTT. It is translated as CASSLAPGSNQPQHF.

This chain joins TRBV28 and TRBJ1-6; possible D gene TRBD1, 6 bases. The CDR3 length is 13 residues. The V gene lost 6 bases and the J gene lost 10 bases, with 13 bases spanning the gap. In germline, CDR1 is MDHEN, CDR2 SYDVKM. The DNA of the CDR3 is TGTGCCAGCAGCCCGCCGGGACAATCACCCCTCCACTTT. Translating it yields CASSPPGQSPLHF.

CDR3 residues: CASSWTGRPGYTF. The CDR3 bases are TGTGCCAGCAGCTGGACAGGGAGGCCTGGCTACACCTTC. The chain employs TRBV5-6 and TRBJ1-2, with 8 nucleotides matching TRBD1. The germline V gene encodes CDR1 SGHDT and CDR2 YYEEEE. The CDR3 is made up of 13 amino acids. With V trimmed by 3 bases and J by 7 bases, 5 bases remained unmatched.

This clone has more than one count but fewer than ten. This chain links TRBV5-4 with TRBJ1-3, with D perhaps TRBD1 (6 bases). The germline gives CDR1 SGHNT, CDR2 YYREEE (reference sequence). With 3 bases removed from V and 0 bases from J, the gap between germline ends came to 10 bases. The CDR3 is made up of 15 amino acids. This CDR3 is CASSSAGDSGNTIYF. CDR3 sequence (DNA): TGTGCCAGCAGCTCGGCAGGGGACTCTGGAAACACCATATATTTT.

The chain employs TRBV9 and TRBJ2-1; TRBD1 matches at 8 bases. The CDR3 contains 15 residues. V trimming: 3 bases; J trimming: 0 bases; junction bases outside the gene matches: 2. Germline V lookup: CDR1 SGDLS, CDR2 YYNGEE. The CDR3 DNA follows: TGTGCCAGCAGCGCACAGGGGGACTCCTACAATGAGCAGTTCTTC. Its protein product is CASSAQGDSYNEQFF.

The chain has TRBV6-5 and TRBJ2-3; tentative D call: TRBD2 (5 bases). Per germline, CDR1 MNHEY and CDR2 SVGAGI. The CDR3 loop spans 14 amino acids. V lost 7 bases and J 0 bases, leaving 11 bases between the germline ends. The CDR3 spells CASTRTPSTDTQYF. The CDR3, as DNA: TGTGCCAGCACGCGGACTCCAAGCACAGATACGCAGTATTTT.

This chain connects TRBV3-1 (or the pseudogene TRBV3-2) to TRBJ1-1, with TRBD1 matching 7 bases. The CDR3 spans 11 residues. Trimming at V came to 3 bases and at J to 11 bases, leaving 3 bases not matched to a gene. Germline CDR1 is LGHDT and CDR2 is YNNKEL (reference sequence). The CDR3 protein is CASSHSGGAFF. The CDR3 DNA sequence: TGTGCCAGCAGCCACTCAGGGGGGGCTTTCTTT.

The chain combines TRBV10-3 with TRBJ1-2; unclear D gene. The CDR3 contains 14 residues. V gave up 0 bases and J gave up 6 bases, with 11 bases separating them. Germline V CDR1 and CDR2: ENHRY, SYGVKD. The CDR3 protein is CAISESMALDGYTF. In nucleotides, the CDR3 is TGTGCCATCAGTGAGTCGATGGCCTTGGATGGCTACACCTTC.

The CDR3 here is CASSSLAETQYF. The DNA for the CDR3 is TGTGCCAGCAGCTCCCTAGCGGAGACCCAGTACTTC. The chain employs TRBV7-2 and TRBJ2-5; D is perhaps TRBD2 (6 bases). Germline values: CDR1 SGHTA, CDR2 FQGNSA. The V gene lost 4 bases and the J gene lost 5 bases, with 8 bases spanning the gap. CDR3 length equals 12 residues.

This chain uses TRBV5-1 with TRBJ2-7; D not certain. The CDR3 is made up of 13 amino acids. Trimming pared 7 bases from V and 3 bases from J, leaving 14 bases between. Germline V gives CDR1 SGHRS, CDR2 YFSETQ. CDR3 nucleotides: TGCGCCAGCCACCTTGACACAATCTACGAGCAGTACTTC. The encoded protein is CASHLDTIYEQYF.

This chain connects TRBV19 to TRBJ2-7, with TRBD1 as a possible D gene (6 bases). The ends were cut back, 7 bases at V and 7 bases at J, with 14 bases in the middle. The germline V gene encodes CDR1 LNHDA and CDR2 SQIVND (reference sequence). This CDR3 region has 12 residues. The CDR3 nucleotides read TGTGCCAGTAAAACAGGGCCCGGGGAGCAGTACTTC. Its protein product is CASKTGPGEQYF.

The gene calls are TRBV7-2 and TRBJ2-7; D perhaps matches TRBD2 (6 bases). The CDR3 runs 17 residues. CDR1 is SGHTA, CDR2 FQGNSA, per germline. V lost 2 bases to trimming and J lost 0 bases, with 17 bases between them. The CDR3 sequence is CASSLKTSGWSSYEQYF. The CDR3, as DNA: TGTGCCAGCAGCTTAAAGACCAGCGGGTGGAGCTCCTACGAGCAGTACTTC.

The CDR3 DNA sequence: TGTGCCAGCAGCCAAGTCTGGTCCGCGGGAGGAGTAGGCACCGGGGAGCTGTTTTTT. It specifies CASSQVWSAGGVGTGELFF. The chain employs TRBV3-1 (or the pseudogene TRBV3-2) and TRBJ2-2; 8 bases line up with TRBD2. This CDR3 is built from 19 residues. Trimming at V came to 1 base and at J to 4 bases, leaving 14 bases not matched to a gene. Per germline, CDR1 LGHDT and CDR2 YNNKEL (reference sequence).

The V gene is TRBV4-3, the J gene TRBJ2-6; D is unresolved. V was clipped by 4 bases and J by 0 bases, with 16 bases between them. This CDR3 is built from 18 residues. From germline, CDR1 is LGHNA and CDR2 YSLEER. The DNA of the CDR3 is TGCGCCAGCAGCCCAAACTTCCTCCCCAACTCTGGGGCCAACGTCCTGACTTTC. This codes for CASSPNFLPNSGANVLTF.

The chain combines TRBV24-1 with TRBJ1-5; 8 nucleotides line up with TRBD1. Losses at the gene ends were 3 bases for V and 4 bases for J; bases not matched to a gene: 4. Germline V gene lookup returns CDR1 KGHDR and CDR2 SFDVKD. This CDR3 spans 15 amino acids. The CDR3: CATSDPRTGNQPQHF. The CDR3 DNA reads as TGTGCCACCAGTGATCCACGGACAGGGAATCAGCCCCAGCATTTT.

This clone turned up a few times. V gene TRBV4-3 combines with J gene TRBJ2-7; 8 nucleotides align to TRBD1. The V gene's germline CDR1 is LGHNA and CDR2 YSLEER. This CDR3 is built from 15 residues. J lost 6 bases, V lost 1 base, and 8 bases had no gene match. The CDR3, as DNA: TGCGCCAGCAGCCAAGCAACAGGGGGAGTCTTCGAGCAGTACTTC. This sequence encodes CASSQATGGVFEQYF.

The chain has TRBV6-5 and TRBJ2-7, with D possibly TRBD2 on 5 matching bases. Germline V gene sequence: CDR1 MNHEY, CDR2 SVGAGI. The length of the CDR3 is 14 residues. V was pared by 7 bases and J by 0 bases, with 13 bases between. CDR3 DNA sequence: TGTGCCAGCACGGGGAGCGGAGGCTCCTACGAGCAGTACTTC. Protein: CASTGSGGSYEQYF.

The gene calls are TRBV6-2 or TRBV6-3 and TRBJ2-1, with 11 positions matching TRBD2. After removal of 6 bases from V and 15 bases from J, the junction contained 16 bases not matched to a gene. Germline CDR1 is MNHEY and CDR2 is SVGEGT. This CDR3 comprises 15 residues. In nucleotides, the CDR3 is TGTGCCAGCAGCCGCCGAGGGCTAGCGGGAGGAGGACCGTTCTTC. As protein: CASSRRGLAGGGPFF.

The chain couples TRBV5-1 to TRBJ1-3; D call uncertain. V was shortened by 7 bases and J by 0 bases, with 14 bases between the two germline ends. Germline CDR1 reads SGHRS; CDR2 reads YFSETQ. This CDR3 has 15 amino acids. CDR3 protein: CASHLGGNSGNTIYF. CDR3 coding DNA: TGCGCCAGCCACCTGGGAGGGAACTCTGGAAACACCATATATTTT.

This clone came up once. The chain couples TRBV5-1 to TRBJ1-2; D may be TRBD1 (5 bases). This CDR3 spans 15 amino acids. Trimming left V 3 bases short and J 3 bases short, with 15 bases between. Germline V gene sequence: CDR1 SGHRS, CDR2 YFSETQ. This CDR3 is CASSYDGTGDYGYTF. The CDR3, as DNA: TGCGCCAGCAGCTATGACGGGACGGGAGACTATGGCTACACCTTC.

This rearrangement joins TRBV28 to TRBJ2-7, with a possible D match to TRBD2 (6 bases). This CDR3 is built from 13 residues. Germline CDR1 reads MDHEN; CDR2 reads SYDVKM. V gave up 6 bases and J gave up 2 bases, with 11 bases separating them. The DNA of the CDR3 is TGTGCCAGCAGGGACGGGAGTACCTACGAGCAGTACTTC. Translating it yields CASRDGSTYEQYF.